Listed here are 26 T cell receptor beta chains from one sample, sequenced in a study of PD-L1 blockade in urothelial cancer. Profiled with immunoSEQ multiplex PCR; TCRdb holds only in-frame clones, not every one. Here the sample spans more than 55,000 clones, roughly 81% being singletons. Time point indicated: pretreatment peripheral blood. The sample here was PBMCs, taken around atezolizumab (anti-PD-L1) treatment. Receptors were obtained from a man between 65 and 85 years old with urothelial cancer.

A word on this clone: Other nucleotide sequences from this sample produce the same CDR3. The rearrangement joins TRBV19 to TRBJ1-2; 7 bases align to TRBD1. J lost 3 bases, V lost 6 bases, and 1 base had no gene match. This CDR3 spans 12 amino acids. From germline, CDR1 is LNHDA and CDR2 SQIVND (reference sequence). The CDR3 here is CASRTGDYGYTF. In DNA, the CDR3 is TGTGCCAGTAGAACAGGGGACTATGGCTACACCTTC.

The V gene is TRBV5-4, the J gene TRBJ2-5; TRBD2 agrees at 12 bases. CDR1 and CDR2 from the germline V gene are SGHNT and YYREEE (reference sequence). V was pared by 3 bases and J by 7 bases, with 13 bases of the junction left unmatched. This CDR3 region has 17 residues. As DNA, the CDR3 is TGTGCCAGCAGCTCACAACTAGCGGGAGGTTTTACGGGGACCCAGTACTTC. As protein: CASSSQLAGGFTGTQYF.

The chain employs TRBV5-1 and TRBJ1-2; no reliable D call. The CDR3 contains 13 residues. Trimming left V 4 bases short and J 8 bases short, with 15 bases between. CDR1 is SGHRS, CDR2 YFSETQ, per germline. CDR3 nucleotide sequence: TGCGCCAGCAGCCACGACGAGGGCCGGGGCTACACCTTC. Its protein product is CASSHDEGRGYTF.

V usage is TRBV4-2 and J usage is TRBJ1-2, with D uncertain. Trimming pared 5 bases from V and 0 bases from J, leaving 10 bases between. The CDR3 length is 14 residues. Germline CDR1 and CDR2: LGHNA and YNFKEQ. CDR3 in amino acids: CASSEVSANYGYTF. For the CDR3, the DNA is TGTGCCAGCAGCGAAGTAAGCGCTAACTATGGCTACACCTTC.

The CDR3 is CASSFGTGGYEQYF. In DNA form, the CDR3 reads TGTGCCAGCAGCTTCGGGACAGGGGGCTACGAGCAGTACTTC. The V call is TRBV7-6, the J call TRBJ2-7; 11 positions agree with TRBD1. This CDR3 is 14 amino acids long. Germline CDR1 SGHVS, CDR2 FNYEAQ. Trimming cost V 3 bases and J 3 bases; bases outside gene matches: 1.

In this sample, this clone is medium-sized. In nucleotides, the CDR3 is TGTGCTAGTGGGGGATCCCTAGCGGAGCTCACCGGGGAGCTGTTTTTT. The encoded protein is CASGGSLAELTGELFF. The chain combines TRBV12-5 with TRBJ2-2; 7 nucleotides line up with TRBD2. There are 16 residues in the CDR3. V lost 6 bases, J lost 4 bases, and 11 bases stayed unmatched. Germline-derived CDR1 and CDR2 are LGHNT and FRNRAP.

The chain has TRBV11-2 and TRBJ2-5; TRBD2 agrees at 8 bases. The V gene end was trimmed by 3 bases and the J gene end by 2 bases; junction bases not matched to a gene: 11. The CDR3 is made up of 17 amino acids. CDR1 and CDR2 from the germline V gene are SGHAT and FQNNGV. Here the CDR3 reads CASSLEIAGKPQETQYF. Written as DNA, the CDR3 is TGTGCCAGCAGCTTGGAAATAGCGGGGAAACCTCAAGAGACCCAGTACTTC.

The chain has TRBV19 and TRBJ2-6, with 11 nucleotides matching TRBD2. This CDR3 has 19 amino acids. The V gene's germline CDR1 is LNHDA and CDR2 SQIVND (reference sequence). Losses at the gene ends were 5 bases for V and 0 bases for J; bases not matched to a gene: 9. CDR3 bases: TGTGCCAGTAGTTCGCCGGGACTAGCGGAAACCTCTGGGGCCAACGTCCTGACTTTC. Protein product: CASSSPGLAETSGANVLTF.

This chain joins TRBV5-4 and TRBJ2-5; 12 bases fit TRBD2. Per the germline V gene, CDR1 is SGHNT and CDR2 is YYREEE (reference sequence). The CDR3 has 16 amino acids. Trimming at V came to 0 bases and at J to 6 bases, leaving 6 bases not matched to a gene. The CDR3 loop reads CASSLASSGGAKTQYF. Here the CDR3 DNA reads TGTGCCAGCAGCTTGGCCTCTAGCGGGGGGGCAAAGACCCAGTACTTC.

This sequence joins TRBV11-3 and TRBJ2-1, with 7 bases matching TRBD1. There are 14 residues in the CDR3. J lost 4 bases, V lost 5 bases, and 5 bases had no gene match. CDR1 and CDR2 from the germline V gene are SGHNT and YENEEA. The DNA for the CDR3 is TGTGCCAGCAGCGGGGGACAGCGATACAATGAGCAGTTCTTC. As protein: CASSGGQRYNEQFF.

This clone occurred once. The chain combines TRBV5-1 with TRBJ2-5; no reliable D call. V shed 4 bases and J shed 4 bases, with 14 bases lying between them. This CDR3 is built from 14 residues. Per germline, CDR1 SGHRS and CDR2 YFSETQ. The CDR3 protein is CASSPLIGGETQYF. The CDR3 nucleotides are TGCGCCAGCAGCCCCCTCATTGGCGGAGAGACCCAGTACTTC.

The rearrangement links TRBV13 to TRBJ2-7; TRBD2 agrees at 7 bases. From germline, CDR1 is PRHDT and CDR2 FYEKMQ (reference sequence). The CDR3 has 16 residues. Trimming took 5 bases from V and 6 from J; bases not matched to a gene: 16. The CDR3 is CASSERPREGRTEQYF. As DNA, the CDR3 is TGTGCCAGCAGCGAAAGACCGAGGGAGGGGCGCACCGAGCAGTACTTC.

This clone was recorded only once. The chain has TRBV6-1 and TRBJ2-3; 9 positions match TRBD2. Germline V gene sequence: CDR1 MNHNS, CDR2 SASEGT. The CDR3 is made up of 13 amino acids. V lost 8 bases to trimming and J lost 1 base; unmatched junction nucleotides: 1. The CDR3 sequence: CASRTSGTDTQYF. The CDR3 DNA is TGTGCCAGCCGGACTAGCGGCACAGATACGCAGTATTTT.

The J gene is TRBJ2-2, the V gene TRBV19; 11 positions match TRBD2. The CDR3 is 16 amino acids. V shed 3 bases and J 1 base; nucleotides not matched to a gene: 1. Per germline, CDR1 LNHDA and CDR2 SQIVND (reference sequence). CDR3 in DNA: TGTGCCAGTAGTATTAGCGGGGGGGTGAACACCGGGGAGCTGTTTTTT. Translating gives CASSISGGVNTGELFF.

V usage is TRBV20-1 and J usage is TRBJ2-7; a weak D match, TRBD1 (5 bases). Trimming removed 3 bases from V and 6 bases from J, with 9 bases in between. The germline CDR1 and CDR2 sequences are DFQATT and SNEGSKA (reference sequence). This CDR3 is built from 11 residues. DNA of the CDR3: TGCAGTGCTAGTCGCACAGGCGAGCAGTACTTC. It specifies CSASRTGEQYF.

The chain has TRBV19 and TRBJ1-5; D is ambiguous. The CDR3 is made up of 13 amino acids. Germline-derived CDR1 and CDR2 are LNHDA and SQIVND (reference sequence). With 3 bases removed from V and 5 bases from J, the gap between germline ends came to 8 bases. Here the CDR3 reads CASSIPGDQPQHF. CDR3 nucleotide sequence: TGTGCCAGTAGTATTCCCGGGGATCAGCCCCAGCATTTT.

This clone has only a few counts. The chain links TRBV4-3 to TRBJ1-1, with a weak D call TRBD1 (6 bases). Germline CDR1 is LGHNA and CDR2 is YSLEER. V was cut by 3 bases and J by 1 base, with 6 bases left in between. The CDR3 has 13 amino acids. The CDR3 sequence: CASSQTGNTEAFF. The CDR3 nucleotides read TGCGCCAGCAGCCAGACAGGGAACACTGAAGCTTTCTTT.

This chain joins TRBV27 and TRBJ1-1, with 10 bases identical to TRBD1. The CDR3 spans 15 residues. With V trimmed by 5 bases and J by 11 bases, 14 bases remained unmatched. Germline values: CDR1 MNHEY, CDR2 SMNVEV (reference sequence). Here the CDR3 reads CASSPRTRQGAPAFF. The CDR3, as DNA: TGTGCCAGCAGTCCAAGGACCCGACAGGGGGCTCCCGCTTTCTTT.

This chain joins TRBV4-2 and TRBJ1-2, with unresolved D. The length of the CDR3 is 15 residues. Germline values: CDR1 LGHNA, CDR2 YNFKEQ. Trimming stripped 3 bases from V and 2 bases from J, with 13 bases between. CDR3 region: CASSQQAITNYGYTF. The DNA of the CDR3 is TGTGCCAGCAGCCAGCAGGCAATTACAAACTATGGCTACACCTTC.

V usage is TRBV19 and J usage is TRBJ2-6, with 7 bases aligning to TRBD2. CDR3 size: 14 residues. V was clipped by 7 bases and J by 4 bases; unmatched bases: 4. From germline, CDR1 is LNHDA and CDR2 SQIVND (reference sequence). The CDR3 protein is CASTGGSGANVLTF. DNA of the CDR3: TGTGCCAGTACCGGGGGGTCCGGGGCCAACGTCCTGACTTTC.

The J gene is TRBJ2-7, the V gene TRBV7-9; the match to TRBD1 covers 11 bases. The CDR3 contains 15 residues. CDR1 SEHNR and CDR2 FQNEAQ come from the germline V gene (reference sequence). V trimming: 10 bases; J trimming: 1 base; junction bases outside the gene matches: 9. CDR3 amino acids: CAISAGTGGSYEQYF. DNA for the CDR3: TGTGCCATTTCCGCCGGGACAGGGGGTTCCTACGAGCAGTACTTC.

The CDR3 DNA reads as TGTGCCAGCAGCTCGTTTACTACCCCCTCCTACAATGAGCAGTTCTTC. Its translation: CASSSFTTPSYNEQFF. This chain connects TRBV7-7 to TRBJ2-1; D ambiguous. Germline V lookup: CDR1 SSHAT, CDR2 FNYEAQ (reference sequence). Trimming shortened V by 4 bases and J by 0 bases, and 13 bases separated the two germline ends. CDR3 length equals 16 residues. Full variable domain (outside the CDR3, taken from reference TRBV7-7 and TRBJ2-1): GAGVSQSPRYKVTKRGQDVTLRCDPISSHATLYWYQQALGQGPEFLTYFNYEAQPDKSGLPSDRFSAERPEGSISTLTIQRTEQRDSAMYRCASSSFTTPSYNEQFFGPGTRLTVL.

The CDR3 loop reads CASSLAGGITGTEAFF. DNA for the CDR3: TGTGCCAGCAGCTTAGCCGGCGGGATCACGGGAACTGAAGCTTTCTTT. This chain connects TRBV7-9 to TRBJ1-1; D remains unclear. The germline V and J ends were trimmed by 0 bases and 5 bases, with 16 bases remaining between them. This CDR3 spans 16 amino acids. Germline CDR1 is SEHNR and CDR2 is FQNEAQ (reference sequence).

CDR3 bases: TGTGCCAGCAGCTTAGCGTCTAGCGGCTTATACGAGCAGTACTTC. Protein sequence: CASSLASSGLYEQYF. This chain links TRBV7-6 with TRBJ2-7; 7 bases map to TRBD2. The V segment lost 0 bases and the J segment 4 bases; nucleotides outside the gene matches: 6. The CDR3 runs to 15 residues. Germline loops: CDR1 SGHVS, CDR2 FNYEAQ.

V is TRBV27 and J is TRBJ1-5; the match to TRBD1 covers 8 bases. Trimming at V came to 2 bases and at J to 7 bases, leaving 10 bases not matched to a gene. This CDR3 is built from 16 residues. From germline, CDR1 is MNHEY and CDR2 SMNVEV (reference sequence). CDR3 sequence (DNA): TGTGCCAGCAGTTTAGGTGCAGGGGGCGCGGGGCAGCCCCAGCATTTT. Protein: CASSLGAGGAGQPQHF.

The rearrangement uses TRBV19 and TRBJ2-7; D is perhaps TRBD1 (6 bases). Trimming pared 1 base from V and 1 base from J, leaving 14 bases between. This CDR3 comprises 16 residues. Germline assignment: CDR1 LNHDA and CDR2 SQIVND (reference sequence). CDR3 sequence reads: CASSIAGRGYSYEQYF. CDR3 DNA: TGTGCCAGTAGTATAGCCGGCAGGGGCTATTCCTACGAGCAGTACTTC.